The clone carrying this TCR beta chain was counted a single time. Its target is unknown. This entry belongs to a study of blood T cells in healthy people across ages. The CDR3 is 20 residues long. Trimming shortened V by 4 bases and J by 1 base, and 27 bases separated the two germline ends. CDR1 is MNHNS, CDR2 SASEGT, per germline. A sample-barcoded 5' primer and a J-beta primer mix were used in a second PCR of roughly 7 to 11 cycles. Using its own MiXCR run on the 5' RACE reads, TCRdb lists one record per CDR3 protein. The data hold hundreds of thousands of distinct CDR3 sequences, with more than 25% observed a single time. General observations from the study: TCR beta diversity correlated strongly with naive T cell percentage. Estimates based on one million T cells were treated as lower bounds.

Material: blood. This clonotype originated in a woman at least 80 years old in good health. The rearrangement joins TRBV6-1 to TRBJ2-3; D is perhaps TRBD1 (8 bases). This CDR3 reads CASSGGGGLADRVGTDTQYF. The DNA of the CDR3 is TGTGCCAGCAGTGGGGGGGGGGGTTTAGCGGACAGGGTGGGCACAGATACGCAGTATTTT.